What follows describes a single T cell receptor (beta chain). A few counts support this clonotype. This receptor's antigen is unknown. No much larger clone exists at a distance of one base, and base qualities are not known. Systemically healthy Caucasian individuals from Russia, 35 to 50 in total and aged about 6 to 95 years, were included as donors. Approximately 10 milliliters of peripheral blood were collected from each donor into EDTA-treated Vacutainer tubes. Ficoll-Paque density-gradient centrifugation was used to isolate PBMCs, with at least 7 million per sample. Trizol reagent was used to extract total RNA from PBMCs, with at least 6 micrograms per sample. The percentages of naive CD45RAhigh/CD27high T cells were determined by flow cytometry on a PBMC aliquot from every donor. Library prep was done by 5' RACE. The sequencer was an Illumina HiSeq 2500. The second PCR ran for roughly 6 to 11 cycles and used a J-beta primer mix along with a sample-barcoded 5' primer. Each TCR beta cDNA molecule received a unique molecular identifier from a template-switch 5' adaptor carrying 12 random nucleotides. Each sample yielded at least 3 million CDR3-containing paired-end reads. All of the RNA was converted into first-strand cDNA using the Mint cDNA synthesis kit, with a TRBC-specific oligonucleotide serving as the primer. Following uracil-DNA glycosylase treatment, all cDNA underwent a first 18-cycle PCR with the universal primers M1SS and BC2_uni_R. On the authors' methods: Normalization of each sample was performed by random selection of 1 million high-quality reads, each carrying a distinct molecular identifier. Reads sharing molecular identifiers were discarded rather than binned into consensus sequences. MiTCR, run with a Q25 quality threshold and the strictest error-elimination algorithm, handled CDR3 identification, clonotype clustering and error correction. A nonparametric unseen species model using Euler transformation provided a lower-bound estimate of total TCR beta diversity. TCRdb reprocessed the public reads (quality trimming at Q25 with fastp, clone calling with MiXCR) and kept in-frame beta chains. Merged by CDR3 protein, the rows form single entries marked with the most common genes and DNA. TCRdb's processing, not the authors' own work, is the source of the V and J calls. Counted in this sample were about 570,000 distinct CDR3 sequences; about 26% of them appeared once. Less than 20% of the sample goes to the ten largest clones.

Taken from the germline V gene, the CDR1 and CDR2 loops are KGHDR and SFDVKD. V loses 1 base of germline sequence and J loses 1 base, and the interval between the two ends is 10 bases. Its CDR3 holds 16 amino acids, cysteine through phenylalanine. Of the read, only the CDR3 DNA is kept; its 48 bases are in frame from base 1. This sample stems from a study of blood T cells in healthy people across ages (dated by TCRdb to 2014 to 2015). Study-level background: In model experiments, roughly one uniquely barcoded TCR beta cDNA molecule per two T cells was captured by template switching. Age-related changes in TCR beta repertoire diversity were measured in the study by deep sequencing normalized with unique cDNA molecular identifiers. Four age groups were formed from the donors: young (average about 17 years), middle-aged (approximately 40), aged (approximately 60) and long-lived (approximately 78). To avoid experimental bias, donors of different ages were spread randomly across the sequencing lanes. The study analyzed two additional independent replicas of 1 million unique cDNA reads from the same blood draw for two donors, one aged 18 to 30 and one aged 80 or older. Study-wide findings and limitations: Estimates of total diversity from one million sequenced T cells were regarded as lower bounds and underestimates. The CMV infection status of donors was not known, potentially confounding age-related changes in expanded clonotypes. The percentage of naive T cells measured by flow cytometry correlated strongly with observed TCR beta diversity. Conclusive comparison of naive and antigen-experienced compartments was prevented by the profiling of bulk unsorted PBMCs. Observed TCR beta diversity per million T cells fell roughly linearly with age, and a significant reduction was already apparent by age roughly 40. Compared with the aged group, more naive CD4+ T cells, fewer expanded clones and increased TCR diversity were shown by the long-lived group, suggesting age selection.

The sequenced sample consisted of blood. The source is a woman in her 70s in good health. This receptor chain uses TRBV24-1 and TRBJ2-1; no D gene call is confident. CDR3 region: CATSDLAPISYNEQFF. The DNA sequence is given as TGTGCCACCAGTGATTTAGCGCCGATATCCTACAATGAGCAGTTCTTC.